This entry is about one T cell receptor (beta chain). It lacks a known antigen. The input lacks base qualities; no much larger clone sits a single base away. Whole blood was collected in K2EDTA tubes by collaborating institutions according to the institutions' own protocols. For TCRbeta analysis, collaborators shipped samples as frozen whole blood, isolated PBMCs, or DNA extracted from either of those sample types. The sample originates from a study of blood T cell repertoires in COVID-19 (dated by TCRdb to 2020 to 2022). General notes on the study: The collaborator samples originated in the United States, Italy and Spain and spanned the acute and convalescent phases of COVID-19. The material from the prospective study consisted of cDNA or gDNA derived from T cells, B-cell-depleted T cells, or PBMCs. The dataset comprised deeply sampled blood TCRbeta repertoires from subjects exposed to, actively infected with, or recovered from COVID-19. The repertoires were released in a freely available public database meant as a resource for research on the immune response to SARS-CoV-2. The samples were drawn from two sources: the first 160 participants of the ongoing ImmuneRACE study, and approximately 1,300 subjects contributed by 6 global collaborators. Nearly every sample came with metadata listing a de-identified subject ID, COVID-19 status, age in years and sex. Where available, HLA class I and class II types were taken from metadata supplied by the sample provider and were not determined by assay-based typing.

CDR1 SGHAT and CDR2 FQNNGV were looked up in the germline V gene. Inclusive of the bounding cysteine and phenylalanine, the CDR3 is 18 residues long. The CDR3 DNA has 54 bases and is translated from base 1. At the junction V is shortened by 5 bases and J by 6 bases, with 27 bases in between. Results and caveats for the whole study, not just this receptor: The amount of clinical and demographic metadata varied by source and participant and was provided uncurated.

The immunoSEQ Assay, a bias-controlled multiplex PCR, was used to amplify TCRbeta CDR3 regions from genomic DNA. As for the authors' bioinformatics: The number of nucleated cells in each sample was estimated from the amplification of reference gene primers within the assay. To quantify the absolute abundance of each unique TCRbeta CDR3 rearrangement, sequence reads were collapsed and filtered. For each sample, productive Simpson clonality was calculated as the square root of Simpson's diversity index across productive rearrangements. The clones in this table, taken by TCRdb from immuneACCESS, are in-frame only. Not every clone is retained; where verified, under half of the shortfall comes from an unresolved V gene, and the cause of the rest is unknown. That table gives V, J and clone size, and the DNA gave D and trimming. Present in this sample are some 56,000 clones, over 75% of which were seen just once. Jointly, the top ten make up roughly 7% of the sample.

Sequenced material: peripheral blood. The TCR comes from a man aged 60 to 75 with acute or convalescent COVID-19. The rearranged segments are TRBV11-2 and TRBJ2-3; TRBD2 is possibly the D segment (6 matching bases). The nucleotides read TGTGCCAGCAGCCCAATCCGCTCCCGGGACTCCCGAAGGGATACGCAGTATTTT. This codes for CASSPIRSRDSRRDTQYF.